This T cell receptor beta chain was recovered during a study of T cell responses to AZD1222 COVID-19 vaccine. Findings and caveats of the study: Nearly half of the spike-specific TCRs reportedly recognize variant regions that carry no mutations.

On this clone: Its antigen is not known.

Sequenced by immunoSEQ multiplex PCR; TCRdb stores in-frame clones only, minus some. Of some 100,000 clones in the sample, just over 90% were seen once. Germline CDR1 and CDR2: LNHDA and SQIVND (reference sequence). This CDR3 region has 14 residues. Deletions cut 4 bases from V and 6 bases from J, with 15 bases between. The clonotype was recovered from an adult in good health. This specimen was peripheral blood, taken on day 0 of AZD1222 vaccination. The chain carries TRBV19 and TRBJ1-1, with D uncertain. The CDR3 loop is CASSTLGNGPEAFF. Written as DNA, the CDR3 is TGTGCCAGTAGTACCCTCGGGAACGGGCCTGAAGCTTTCTTT. Full variable domain (missing parts from reference TRBV19 and TRBJ1-1): DGGITQSPKYLFRKEGQNVTLSCEQNLNHDAMYWYRQDPGQGLRLIYYSQIVNDFQKGDIAEGYSVSREKKESFPLTVTSAQKNPTAFYLCASSTLGNGPEAFFGQGTRLTVV.